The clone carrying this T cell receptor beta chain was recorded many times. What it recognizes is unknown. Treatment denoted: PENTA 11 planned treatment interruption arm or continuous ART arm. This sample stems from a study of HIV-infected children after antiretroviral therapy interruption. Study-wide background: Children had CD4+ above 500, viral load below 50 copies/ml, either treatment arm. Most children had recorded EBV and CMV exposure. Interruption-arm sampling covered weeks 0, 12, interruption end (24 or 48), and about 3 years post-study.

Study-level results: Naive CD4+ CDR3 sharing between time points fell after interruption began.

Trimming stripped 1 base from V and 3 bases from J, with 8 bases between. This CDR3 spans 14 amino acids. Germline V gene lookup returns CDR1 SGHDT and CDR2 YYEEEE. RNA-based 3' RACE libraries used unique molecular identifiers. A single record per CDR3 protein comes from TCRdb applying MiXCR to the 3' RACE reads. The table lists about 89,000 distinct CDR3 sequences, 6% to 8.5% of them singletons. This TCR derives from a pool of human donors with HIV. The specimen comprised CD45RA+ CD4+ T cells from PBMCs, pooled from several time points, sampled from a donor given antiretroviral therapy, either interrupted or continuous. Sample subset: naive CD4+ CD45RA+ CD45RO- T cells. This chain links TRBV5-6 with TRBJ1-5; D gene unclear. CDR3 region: CASSLRSYNQPQHF. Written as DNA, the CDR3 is TGTGCCAGCAGCTTGAGGTCATACAATCAGCCCCAGCATTTT.